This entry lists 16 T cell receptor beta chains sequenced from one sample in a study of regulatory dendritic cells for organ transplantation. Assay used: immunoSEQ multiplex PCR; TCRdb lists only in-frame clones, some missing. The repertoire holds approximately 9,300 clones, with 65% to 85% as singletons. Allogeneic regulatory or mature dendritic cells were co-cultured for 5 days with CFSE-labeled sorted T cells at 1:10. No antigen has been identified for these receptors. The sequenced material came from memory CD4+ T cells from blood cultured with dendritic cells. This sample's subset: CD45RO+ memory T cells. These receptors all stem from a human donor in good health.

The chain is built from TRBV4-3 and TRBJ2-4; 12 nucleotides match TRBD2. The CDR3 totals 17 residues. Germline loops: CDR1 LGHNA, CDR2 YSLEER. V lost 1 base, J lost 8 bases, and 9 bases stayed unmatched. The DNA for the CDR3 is TGCGCCAGCAGCCAAGCAGGGTCTAGCGGGGGGGCCCACATTCAGTACTTC. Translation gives CASSQAGSSGGAHIQYF.

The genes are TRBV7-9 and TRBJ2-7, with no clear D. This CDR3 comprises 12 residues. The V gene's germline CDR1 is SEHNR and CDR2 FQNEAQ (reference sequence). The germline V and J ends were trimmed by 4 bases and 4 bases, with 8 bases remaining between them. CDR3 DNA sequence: TGTGCCAGCAGCTCCTTGGGGTACGAGCAGTACTTC. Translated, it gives CASSSLGYEQYF.

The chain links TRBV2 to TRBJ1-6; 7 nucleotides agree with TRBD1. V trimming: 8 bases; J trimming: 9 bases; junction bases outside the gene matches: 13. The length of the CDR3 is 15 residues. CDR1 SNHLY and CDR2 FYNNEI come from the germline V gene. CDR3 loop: CASDNLQGIGSPLHF. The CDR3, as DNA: TGTGCCAGCGACAACCTACAGGGGATCGGTTCACCCCTCCACTTT.

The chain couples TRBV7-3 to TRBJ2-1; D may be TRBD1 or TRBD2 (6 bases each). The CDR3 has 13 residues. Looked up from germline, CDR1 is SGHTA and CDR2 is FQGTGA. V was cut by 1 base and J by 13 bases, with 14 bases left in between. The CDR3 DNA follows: TGTGCCAGCAGCTTAATCTTCCCGGGGGCTCAGTTCTTC. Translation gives CASSLIFPGAQFF.

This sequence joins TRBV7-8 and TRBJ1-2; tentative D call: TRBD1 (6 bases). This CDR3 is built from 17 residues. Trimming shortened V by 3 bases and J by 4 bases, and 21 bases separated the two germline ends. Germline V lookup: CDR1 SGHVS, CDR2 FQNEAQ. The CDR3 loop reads CASSLSVLRGHTYGYTF. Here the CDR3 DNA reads TGTGCCAGCAGCTTGTCGGTGCTCAGGGGTCATACCTATGGCTACACCTTC.

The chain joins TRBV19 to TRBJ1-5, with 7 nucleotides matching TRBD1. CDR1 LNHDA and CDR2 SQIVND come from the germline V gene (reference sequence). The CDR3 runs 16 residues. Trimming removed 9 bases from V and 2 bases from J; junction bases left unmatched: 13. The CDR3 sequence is CASRQGMSGGNQPQHF. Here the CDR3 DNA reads TGTGCCAGCCGACAGGGAATGAGTGGTGGCAATCAGCCCCAGCATTTT.

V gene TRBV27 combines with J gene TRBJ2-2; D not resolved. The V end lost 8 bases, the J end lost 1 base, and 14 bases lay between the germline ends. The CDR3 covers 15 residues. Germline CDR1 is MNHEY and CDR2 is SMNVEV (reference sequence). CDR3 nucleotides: TGTGCCAGCTTCAAAGGGTGGGGGAACACCGGGGAGCTGTTTTTT. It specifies CASFKGWGNTGELFF.

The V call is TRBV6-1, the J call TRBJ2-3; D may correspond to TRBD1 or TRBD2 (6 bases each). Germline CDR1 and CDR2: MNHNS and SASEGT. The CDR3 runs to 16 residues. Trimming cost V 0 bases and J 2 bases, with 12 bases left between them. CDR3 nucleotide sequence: TGTGCCAGCAGTGAAGCAAGAGGGGGGTTCACAGATACGCAGTATTTT. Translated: CASSEARGGFTDTQYF.

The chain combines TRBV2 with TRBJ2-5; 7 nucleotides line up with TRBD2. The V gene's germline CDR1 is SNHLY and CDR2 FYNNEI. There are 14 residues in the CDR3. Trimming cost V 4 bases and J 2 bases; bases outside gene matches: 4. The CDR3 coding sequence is TGTGCCAGCAGTGGAGAGCGGGGACAAGAGACCCAGTACTTC. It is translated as CASSGERGQETQYF.

The CDR3 reads CASSVDGASTEAFF. CDR3 DNA: TGTGCCAGCAGCGTAGACGGGGCGAGCACTGAAGCTTTCTTT. V usage is TRBV9 and J usage is TRBJ1-1; D is perhaps TRBD1 (5 bases). V dropped 0 bases and J dropped 4 bases, with 10 bases sitting between them. This CDR3 is 14 amino acids long. Germline CDR1 reads SGDLS; CDR2 reads YYNGEE.

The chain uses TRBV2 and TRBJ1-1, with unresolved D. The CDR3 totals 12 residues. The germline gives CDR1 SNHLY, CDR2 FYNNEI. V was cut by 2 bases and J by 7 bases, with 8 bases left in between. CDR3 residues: CASSEFGIEAFF. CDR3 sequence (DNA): TGTGCCAGCAGTGAATTTGGGATTGAAGCTTTCTTT.

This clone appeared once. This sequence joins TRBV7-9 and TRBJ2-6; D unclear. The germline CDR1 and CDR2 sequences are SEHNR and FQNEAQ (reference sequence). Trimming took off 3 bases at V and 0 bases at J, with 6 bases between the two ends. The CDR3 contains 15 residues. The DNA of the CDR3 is TGTGCCAGCAGCTTCTACACCTCTGGGGCCAACGTCCTGACTTTC. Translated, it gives CASSFYTSGANVLTF.

The CDR3 reads CASSWGRDNNEQFF. The CDR3 nucleotides are TGTGCCAGCAGCTGGGGAAGGGACAACAATGAGCAGTTCTTC. This chain joins TRBV7-2 and TRBJ2-1; possibly TRBD1 for D (6 bases). V gave up 4 bases and J gave up 5 bases, with 12 bases separating them. The CDR3 has 14 amino acids. Germline values: CDR1 SGHTA, CDR2 FQGNSA.

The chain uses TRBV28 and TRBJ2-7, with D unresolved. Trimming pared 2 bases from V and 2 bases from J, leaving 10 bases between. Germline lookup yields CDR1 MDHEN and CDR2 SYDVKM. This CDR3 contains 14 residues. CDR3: CASSLPSTTYEQYF. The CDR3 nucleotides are TGTGCCAGCAGTTTACCGTCCACAACCTACGAGCAGTACTTC.

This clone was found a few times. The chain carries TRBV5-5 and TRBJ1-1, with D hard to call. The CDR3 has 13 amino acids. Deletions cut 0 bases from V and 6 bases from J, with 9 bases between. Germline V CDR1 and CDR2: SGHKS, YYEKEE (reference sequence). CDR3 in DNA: TGTGCCAGCAGCTTGGATATACTTTCTGAAGCTTTCTTT. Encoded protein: CASSLDILSEAFF.

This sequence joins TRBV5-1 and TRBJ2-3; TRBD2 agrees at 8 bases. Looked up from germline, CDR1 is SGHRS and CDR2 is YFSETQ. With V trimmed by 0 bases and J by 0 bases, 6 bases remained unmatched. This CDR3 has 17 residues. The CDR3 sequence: CASSLGVSGTSTDTQYF. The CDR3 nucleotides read TGCGCCAGCAGCTTGGGGGTTAGCGGGACTAGCACAGATACGCAGTATTTT.